This T cell receptor (beta chain) was sequenced in a study of T cell responses to AZD1222 COVID-19 vaccine. Whole-study results and caveats: Two AZD1222 administrations were followed by greater Spike-specific TCR breadth and depth.

About this clone: As yet, its antigen is unknown.

Here immunoSEQ multiplex PCR was the method, and the copy in TCRdb shows in-frame clones only, minus some. Among more than 75,000 clones listed, roughly 85% were seen once. This clonotype was sampled from an adult who received the AZD1222 COVID-19 vaccine. The sample consisted of peripheral blood, taken 28 days after the second AZD1222 dose.

CDR3 DNA sequence: TGCGCCAGCAGTCGCCTGAAAGGGAATGAGCAGTTCTTC. It yields the protein CASSRLKGNEQFF. V and J are TRBV10-1 and TRBJ2-1, with D uncertain. V was cut by 5 bases and J by 7 bases, with 12 bases left in between. The CDR3 has 13 amino acids. Germline CDR1 reads WNHNN; CDR2 reads SYGVQD (reference sequence).